Sequencing of this T cell receptor beta chain was carried out in a study of cytomegalovirus exposure and HLA in healthy donors. General study results and limits: Around 160 TCR beta chains were listed as cytomegalovirus-associated. For cytomegalovirus status, the classifier reportedly gave diagnoses with high specificity and sensitivity.

Regarding this clone: Its antigen is currently unknown.

In germline, CDR1 is MDHEN, CDR2 SYDVKM. This CDR3 is built from 14 residues. Trimming cost V 5 bases and J 10 bases, with 20 bases left between them. Profiled with immunoSEQ multiplex PCR; TCRdb holds only in-frame clones, not every one. The sample yields some 150,000 clones, roughly 90% seen once. The donors were in the approximately 120-subject validation cohort, distinct from the 666-subject first cohort. This clonotype was sampled from a man between 18 and 29 years old in good health and CMV-seropositive. The chain has TRBV28 and TRBJ1-1, with a possible D match to TRBD1 (5 bases). Input material: PBMCs. As DNA, the CDR3 is TGTGCCAGCAGTACCACCCTCTTGGCAGGGCGAGCTTTCTTT. The encoded protein is CASSTTLLAGRAFF.